The 32 T cell receptor beta chains presented below share a single source sample, sequenced in a study of neoadjuvant anti-PD-1 for oral cavity cancer. Profiling relied on immunoSEQ multiplex PCR, and the TCRdb table lists in-frame clones only, not all of them. This table has 5,000 or so clones, roughly 60% appearing once. Sequenced material: tumor tissue, taken before nivolumab (anti-PD-1) treatment. These receptors were collected from a person aged 35-79 years with oral cavity squamous cell carcinoma.

This clone was recorded once. This chain uses TRBV28 with TRBJ2-7; 10 nucleotides agree with TRBD1. The CDR3 is 15 amino acids. Germline CDR1 MDHEN, CDR2 SYDVKM. V was pared by 6 bases and J by 0 bases, with 5 bases of the junction left unmatched. The DNA for the CDR3 is TGTGCCAGCAGCCGGACAGGGGGAAGCTCCTACGAGCAGTACTTC. It encodes CASSRTGGSSYEQYF. The full variable domain, with the rest looked up from reference TRBV28 and TRBJ2-7, is DVKVTQSSRYLVKRTGEKVFLECVQDMDHENMFWYRQDPGLGLRLIYFSYDVKMKEKGDIPEGYSVSREKKERFSLILESASTNQTSMYLCASSRTGGSSYEQYFGPGTRLTVT.

The V call is TRBV7-6, the J call TRBJ2-1; 10 bases are a match to TRBD2. Germline-derived CDR1 and CDR2 are SGHVS and FNYEAQ. The V gene end was trimmed by 5 bases and the J gene end by 3 bases; junction bases not matched to a gene: 4. This CDR3 region has 15 residues. CDR3 in DNA: TGTGCCAGCAGCATTAGCGGGGGGTTCTACAATGAGCAGTTCTTC. This codes for CASSISGGFYNEQFF.

V usage is TRBV30 and J usage is TRBJ1-1; D gene uncertain. The CDR3 length is 12 residues. Germline lookup yields CDR1 GTSNPN and CDR2 SVGIG (reference sequence). Deletions cut 4 bases from V and 11 bases from J, with 17 bases between. The CDR3 DNA reads TGTGCCTGGAATGGGGTGGCAGGCCGGGCTTTCTTT. It translates to CAWNGVAGRAFF. The variable domain in full, completed from reference TRBV30 and TRBJ1-1, reads SQTIHQWPATLVQPVGSPLSLECTVEGTSNPNLYWYRQAAGRGLQLLFYSVGIGQISSEVPQNLSASRPQDRQFILSSKKLLLSDSGFYLCAWNGVAGRAFFGQGTRLTVV.

CDR3 amino acids: CASSTRPWDRGTEAFF. The CDR3 DNA is TGTGCCAGCAGCACTCGCCCGTGGGACAGGGGCACTGAAGCTTTCTTT. This chain joins TRBV7-8 and TRBJ1-1; 10 bases match TRBD1. The CDR3 has 16 residues. Germline loops: CDR1 SGHVS, CDR2 FQNEAQ. V was pared by 5 bases and J by 4 bases, with 10 bases of the junction left unmatched.

The chain is built from TRBV29-1 and TRBJ1-1, with 7 bases identical to TRBD1. The V gene end was trimmed by 5 bases and the J gene end by 1 base; junction bases not matched to a gene: 7. Germline V gene lookup returns CDR1 SQVTM and CDR2 ANQGSEA. This CDR3 has 14 residues. The CDR3 sequence: CSVPGRTGNTEAFF. In nucleotides, the CDR3 is TGCAGCGTTCCTGGGCGGACAGGGAACACTGAAGCTTTCTTT.

V usage is TRBV29-1 and J usage is TRBJ2-7, with 7 bases fitting TRBD2. This CDR3 contains 13 residues. The germline gives CDR1 SQVTM, CDR2 ANQGSEA. V lost 5 bases, J lost 5 bases, and 9 bases stayed unmatched. CDR3 DNA sequence: TGCAGCGTTCGACTAGCCGACGTCCACGAGCAGTACTTC. Amino acid sequence: CSVRLADVHEQYF.

The V and J genes are TRBV5-5 and TRBJ1-1, with D hard to call. The V gene's germline CDR1 is SGHKS and CDR2 YYEKEE (reference sequence). Trimming shortened V by 1 base and J by 1 base, and 11 bases separated the two germline ends. The length of the CDR3 is 15 residues. The CDR3, as DNA: TGTGCCAGCAGCTTGACAGACCTGGCGAACACTGAAGCTTTCTTT. Protein product: CASSLTDLANTEAFF.

CDR3: CASSLAGTESYEQYF. The CDR3 bases are TGTGCCAGCAGCTTAGCCGGGACGGAGTCCTACGAGCAGTACTTC. The gene calls are TRBV7-9 and TRBJ2-7; D may correspond to TRBD1 or TRBD2 (5 bases each). The V end was cut by 0 bases, the J end by 1 base, with 10 bases between. Germline V gives CDR1 SEHNR, CDR2 FQNEAQ (reference sequence). The CDR3 runs 15 residues.

CDR3 sequence reads: CASSSNSGANVLTF. The DNA of the CDR3 is TGTGCCAGTAGTTCCAACTCTGGGGCCAACGTCCTGACTTTC. This sequence joins TRBV19 and TRBJ2-6; D not resolved. Germline V gene sequence: CDR1 LNHDA, CDR2 SQIVND (reference sequence). The CDR3 spans 14 residues. V lost 5 bases to trimming and J lost 0 bases, with 5 bases between them.

The rearrangement links TRBV5-1 to TRBJ2-7, with 9 positions matching TRBD2. J gave up 6 bases and V 3 bases, and 16 bases lay outside the gene matches. Germline CDR1 reads SGHRS; CDR2 reads YFSETQ. The length of the CDR3 is 17 residues. The CDR3 reads CASSWGAGGGGRGEQYF. The CDR3 DNA follows: TGCGCCAGCAGCTGGGGAGCGGGAGGTGGCGGGAGGGGCGAGCAGTACTTC.

By sample fraction, this clone is medium-sized. V gene TRBV4-1 combines with J gene TRBJ2-7, with TRBD1 matching over 8 bases. The V gene end was trimmed by 1 base and the J gene end by 2 bases; junction bases not matched to a gene: 7. CDR3 length: 16 residues. Germline CDR1 MGHRA, CDR2 YSYEKL. This CDR3 reads CASSQAADRVTYEQYF. The CDR3 bases are TGCGCCAGCAGCCAAGCCGCGGACAGGGTAACCTACGAGCAGTACTTC.

Details on this clone: The junction departs from the called germline gene at one end, perhaps through a read error. The V call is TRBV2, the J call TRBJ2-3; D gene uncertain. The CDR3 runs 13 residues. Germline V gene lookup returns CDR1 SNHLY and CDR2 FYNNEI. DNA of the CDR3: TGTGCCAGCATTGAAATGGCTGGGGATACGCAGTATTTT. It is translated as CASIEMAGDTQYF.

With regard to this clone: One junction end does not reproduce the germline sequence, and a read error may be involved. The chain uses TRBV10-3 and TRBJ1-2, with 7 bases identical to TRBD1. The CDR3 has 14 residues. Germline V gives CDR1 ENHRY, CDR2 SYGVKD. CDR3 in DNA: TGTACCATCAGTGAGGGGGCGGACATTTTTGGCTACACCTTC. Residues: CTISEGADIFGYTF.

This chain connects TRBV25-1 to TRBJ2-4; either TRBD1 or TRBD2 may fit D (5 bases each). CDR1 and CDR2 (germline): MGHDK, SYGVNS. V was pared by 4 bases and J by 1 base, with 11 bases between. CDR3 length: 15 residues. CDR3 bases: TGTGCCAGCAGTGGGGACCAAGGTGCCAAAAACATTCAGTACTTC. It specifies CASSGDQGAKNIQYF.

This clone occurred a few times. The V gene is TRBV29-1, the J gene TRBJ2-6; D uncertain. CDR1 and CDR2 from the germline V gene are SQVTM and ANQGSEA. Trimming removed 5 bases from V and 4 bases from J, with 9 bases in between. The length of the CDR3 is 13 residues. CDR3 sequence reads: CSVWGSGANVLTF. CDR3 coding DNA: TGCAGCGTTTGGGGATCCGGGGCCAACGTCCTGACTTTC.

This clone was counted only a few times. The chain couples TRBV29-1 to TRBJ2-7; D not certain. This CDR3 comprises 12 residues. Germline CDR1 is SQVTM and CDR2 is ANQGSEA. V shed 7 bases and J shed 0 bases, with 10 bases lying between them. The CDR3 reads CSAKTHSYEQYF. The CDR3 bases are TGCAGCGCCAAGACGCACTCCTACGAGCAGTACTTC.

The chain links TRBV27 to TRBJ1-1; D is possibly TRBD1 (6 bases). The CDR3 consists of 16 residues. V gave up 1 base and J gave up 4 bases, with 16 bases separating them. In germline, CDR1 is MNHEY, CDR2 SMNVEV (reference sequence). This CDR3 reads CASSLYFRGGSTEAFF. CDR3 nucleotides: TGTGCCAGCAGTTTATATTTTAGGGGGGGTTCCACTGAAGCTTTCTTT.

This clone appeared a single time. No conserved phenylalanine or tryptophan ends this CDR3, so it is likely a read error. The limits of the CDR3 on the DNA are not certain, so only TCRdb's listed CDR3 is given. CDR3 amino acids: CASPGPAI. The chain recombines TRBV6-6 with TRBJ1-3. Per the germline V gene, CDR1 is MNHNY and CDR2 is SVGAGI (reference sequence). The length of the CDR3 is 8 amino acids, counting both ends.

This rearrangement joins TRBV9 to TRBJ1-2; no firm D call. Trimming removed 3 bases at V and 4 bases at J, with 4 bases between. This CDR3 has 11 amino acids. Germline V gene sequence: CDR1 SGDLS, CDR2 YYNGEE. CDR3 DNA: TGTGCCAGCAGCGCCGGCTATGGCTACACCTTC. Protein product: CASSAGYGYTF.

The chain combines TRBV7-9 with TRBJ1-1; D uncertain. This CDR3 has 14 amino acids. Germline values: CDR1 SEHNR, CDR2 FQNEAQ (reference sequence). V was shortened by 0 bases and J by 6 bases, with 11 bases between the two germline ends. CDR3 residues: CASSLAGVRAEAFF. Here the CDR3 DNA reads TGTGCCAGCAGCTTAGCCGGGGTGCGGGCTGAAGCTTTCTTT.

The J gene is TRBJ2-5, the V gene TRBV5-6, with a weak D call TRBD2 (5 bases). This CDR3 comprises 17 residues. V dropped 0 bases and J dropped 5 bases, with 20 bases sitting between them. From germline, CDR1 is SGHDT and CDR2 YYEEEE. CDR3 protein: CASSLAGNGHRAETQYF. DNA for the CDR3: TGTGCCAGCAGCTTGGCCGGGAACGGCCATAGGGCGGAGACCCAGTACTTC.

The V and J genes are TRBV5-6 and TRBJ1-1; D perhaps matches TRBD1 (6 bases). V was trimmed by 0 bases and J by 2 bases, leaving 11 bases between them. Germline lookup yields CDR1 SGHDT and CDR2 YYEEEE. The CDR3 runs 15 residues. CDR3 protein: CASSLANGGNTEAFF. Here the CDR3 DNA reads TGTGCCAGCAGCTTGGCCAACGGGGGCAACACTGAAGCTTTCTTT.

The gene calls are TRBV10-1 and TRBJ2-1; D ambiguous. Germline V gene sequence: CDR1 WNHNN, CDR2 SYGVQD (reference sequence). V was trimmed by 5 bases and J by 9 bases, leaving 23 bases between them. The CDR3 totals 16 residues. CDR3 DNA sequence: TGCGCCAGCAGTCCAACGGCGGACCCCTCTCTGGGTGAGCAGTTCTTC. It translates to CASSPTADPSLGEQFF.

This clone was seen only a few times. The chain employs TRBV6-1 and TRBJ2-7; possibly TRBD1 for D (6 bases). Germline loops: CDR1 MNHNS, CDR2 SASEGT. The CDR3 covers 14 residues. Between the trimmed V and J ends, which lost 3 bases and 3 bases, there was a span of 12 bases. CDR3 DNA: TGTGCCAGCAGTGACAGGACAGCCCACTACGAGCAGTACTTC. Translated, it gives CASSDRTAHYEQYF.

A few counts support this clone. V usage is TRBV18 and J usage is TRBJ1-2, with D possibly TRBD1 on 5 matching bases. CDR3 length: 14 amino acids. V lost 0 bases to trimming and J lost 4 bases, with 9 bases between them. Germline-derived CDR1 and CDR2 are KGHSH and LQKENI. CDR3 loop: CASSPPTESYGYTF. CDR3 bases: TGTGCCAGCTCACCACCGACAGAAAGCTATGGCTACACCTTC.

This clone was recorded a few times. V and J are TRBV15 and TRBJ1-1; no firm D call. V lost 3 bases to trimming and J lost 1 base, with 9 bases between them. The length of the CDR3 is 14 residues. Germline V gene lookup returns CDR1 LNHNV and CDR2 YYDKDF (reference sequence). The CDR3 loop reads CATSRVAENTEAFF. The CDR3 coding sequence is TGTGCCACCAGCAGGGTGGCAGAGAACACTGAAGCTTTCTTT.

The chain links TRBV5-4 to TRBJ2-7; D could derive from TRBD1 or TRBD2 (5 bases each). The CDR3 extends over 12 amino acids. CDR1 is SGHNT and CDR2 is YYREEE in the germline V gene (reference sequence). The germline V and J ends were trimmed by 4 bases and 1 base, with 6 bases remaining between them. Here the CDR3 reads CASSGGSYEQYF. For the CDR3, the DNA is TGTGCCAGCAGCGGGGGTTCCTACGAGCAGTACTTC.

The J gene is TRBJ2-5, the V gene TRBV30, with no clear D. The CDR3 covers 13 residues. V lost 2 bases and J lost 4, with 11 bases in between. Germline assignment: CDR1 GTSNPN and CDR2 SVGIG (reference sequence). The CDR3 reads CAWSPDGIETQYF. The CDR3 DNA reads TGTGCCTGGAGTCCTGACGGTATAGAGACCCAGTACTTC.

This clone was seen a handful of times. The chain joins TRBV6-6 to TRBJ1-2; no definite D call. The V gene lost 2 bases and the J gene lost 8 bases, with 6 bases spanning the gap. In germline, CDR1 is MNHNY, CDR2 SVGAGI (reference sequence). The length of the CDR3 is 11 residues. The CDR3 region has the DNA TGTGCCAGCAGTTACAGCGAGGGCTACACCTTC. It translates to CASSYSEGYTF.

This clone has only a few counts. The chain links TRBV30 to TRBJ1-1, with 9 bases lining up with TRBD1. V lost 5 bases to trimming and J lost 5 bases; unmatched junction nucleotides: 6. The CDR3 runs to 13 residues. Germline-derived CDR1 and CDR2 are GTSNPN and SVGIG (reference sequence). The CDR3 DNA reads TGTGCCTGGCCATACAGGGGGCAGACTGAAGCTTTCTTT. It is translated as CAWPYRGQTEAFF.

This clone was picked up one time. The chain has TRBV5-1 and TRBJ1-1; unclear D gene. The germline CDR1 and CDR2 sequences are SGHRS and YFSETQ. This CDR3 has 15 amino acids. V lost 4 bases to trimming and J lost 0 bases, with 13 bases between them. DNA for the CDR3: TGCGCCAGCAGCCCCGGATCTGGGGTGAACACTGAAGCTTTCTTT. Translated, it gives CASSPGSGVNTEAFF. Combining the CDR3 with reference TRBV5-1 and TRBJ1-1 gives the whole variable domain KAGVTQTPRYLIKTRGQQVTLSCSPISGHRSVSWYQQTPGQGLQFLFEYFSETQRNKGNFPGRFSGRQFSNSRSEMNVSTLELGDSALYLCASSPGSGVNTEAFFGQGTRLTVV.

This clone was found once. The chain is built from TRBV5-5 and TRBJ1-3; D not certain. Trimming stripped 2 bases from V and 3 bases from J, with 9 bases between. The CDR3 consists of 14 residues. CDR1 and CDR2 (germline): SGHKS, YYEKEE (reference sequence). This chain's CDR3 is CASSLLGSGNTIYF. CDR3 sequence (DNA): TGTGCCAGCAGCTTACTGGGAAGTGGAAACACCATATATTTT. Together with reference TRBV5-5 and TRBJ1-3, the CDR3 gives the full variable domain: DAGVTQSPTHLIKTRGQQVTLRCSPISGHKSVSWYQQVLGQGPQFIFQYYEKEERGRGNFPDRFSARQFPNYSSELNVNALLLGDSALYLCASSLLGSGNTIYFGEGSWLTVV.